These 32 T cell receptor beta chains share one sample of origin, sequenced in a study of identical twins. TCRdb itself ran the 5' RACE reads through MiXCR, one entry per CDR3 protein. The data contain some 500,000 distinct CDR3 sequences, approximately 15% of them seen just once; the ten biggest clones take up 0.5% to 0.65%. This sample was shared with a second study, whose subject was yellow fever vaccine responses in identical twins.

The sequencing input was CD4+ T cells sorted from blood. Source of these receptors: a woman between 18 and 29 years old in good health.

This clonotype was counted only a few times. The CDR3 DNA reads as TGTGCCATCAGTGACCTAGCGGGGGGGCTGCGGGAGCAGTACTTC. It translates to CAISDLAGGLREQYF. The chain employs TRBV10-3 and TRBJ2-7, with TRBD2 identical over 12 bases. With 3 bases clipped from V and 7 bases from J, the junction kept 7 bases outside the gene matches. Germline CDR1 is ENHRY and CDR2 is SYGVKD. The CDR3 runs to 15 residues.

This clonotype was seen a handful of times. The chain links TRBV28 to TRBJ1-5; D gene uncertain. Trimming took 7 bases from V and 9 from J, leaving 10 bases between them. The CDR3 extends over 11 amino acids. The germline CDR1 and CDR2 sequences are MDHEN and SYDVKM. CDR3 nucleotides: TGTGCCAGCACTACGAACGGGCCCCAGCATTTT. Its protein product is CASTTNGPQHF. Supplemented by reference TRBV28 and TRBJ1-5, the full variable domain reads DVKVTQSSRYLVKRTGEKVFLECVQDMDHENMFWYRQDPGLGLRLIYFSYDVKMKEKGDIPEGYSVSREKKERFSLILESASTNQTSMYLCASTTNGPQHFGDGTRLSIL.

V is TRBV11-2 and J is TRBJ2-1, with D perhaps matching TRBD1 or TRBD2 (6 bases each). Germline CDR1 reads SGHAT; CDR2 reads FQNNGV. The V gene lost 1 base and the J gene lost 0 bases, with 16 bases spanning the gap. This CDR3 is built from 18 residues. For the CDR3, the DNA is TGTGCCAGCAGCTTAGGTGGAGGGGGGCCGAGCTCCTACAATGAGCAGTTCTTC. Translating gives CASSLGGGGPSSYNEQFF.

This chain joins TRBV2 and TRBJ2-3; 10 nucleotides agree with TRBD2. V trimming: 3 bases; J trimming: 6 bases; junction bases outside the gene matches: 3. The germline V gene has CDR1 SNHLY and CDR2 FYNNEI. CDR3 size: 14 residues. In nucleotides, the CDR3 is TGTGCCAGCAGTGAGACTAGCGGGTCGGATACGCAGTATTTT. It specifies CASSETSGSDTQYF. The full variable domain, in which reference TRBV2 and TRBJ2-3 provide the parts outside the CDR3, is EPEVTQTPSHQVTQMGQEVILRCVPISNHLYFYWYRQILGQKVEFLVSFYNNEISEKSEIFDDQFSVERPDGSNFTLKIRSTKLEDSAMYFCASSETSGSDTQYFGPGTRLTVL.

CDR3 sequence (DNA): TGCAGTGCTAGTCCTTCATTCCTAGCCAAAAACATTCAGTACTTC. It codes for CSASPSFLAKNIQYF. The chain recombines TRBV20-1 with TRBJ2-4, with D unclear. The germline V gene has CDR1 DFQATT and CDR2 SNEGSKA (reference sequence). Between the trimmed V and J ends, which lost 3 bases and 0 bases, there was a span of 12 bases. The CDR3 extends over 15 amino acids.

The sample holds many counts of this clonotype. J is TRBJ1-5 and V is TRBV12-3 or TRBV12-4; maybe TRBD1 (5 bases). Trimming took off 7 bases at V and 1 base at J, with 20 bases between the two ends. The CDR3 loop spans 17 amino acids. In DNA form, the CDR3 reads TGTGCCAGCAAACTTTTAGTCTCCGGGGGGAGCAATCAGCCCCAGCATTTT. This codes for CASKLLVSGGSNQPQHF.

This rearrangement joins TRBV5-1 to TRBJ2-5, with D hard to call. The CDR3 totals 13 residues. Trimming removed 0 bases at V and 5 bases at J, with 8 bases between. Per the germline V gene, CDR1 is SGHRS and CDR2 is YFSETQ. In nucleotides, the CDR3 is TGCGCCAGCAGCTTGGATGATCTTGAGACCCAGTACTTC. Translated: CASSLDDLETQYF.

This clonotype was picked up a small number of times. The chain recombines TRBV7-6 with TRBJ2-5, with TRBD1 matching 9 bases. Germline CDR1 and CDR2: SGHVS and FNYEAQ. V was clipped by 3 bases and J by 5 bases; unmatched bases: 13. CDR3 length equals 17 residues. The DNA of the CDR3 is TGTGCCAGCAGCTTCCGGGGACAGGGAACGGTCCGGGAGACCCAGTACTTC. Residues: CASSFRGQGTVRETQYF. Full variable domain (rest looked up from reference TRBV7-6 and TRBJ2-5): GAGVSQSPRYKVTKRGQDVALRCDPISGHVSLYWYRQALGQGPEFLTYFNYEAQQDKSGLPNDRFSAERPEGSISTLTIQRTEQRDSAMYRCASSFRGQGTVRETQYFGPGTRLLVL.

The chain has TRBV6-5 and TRBJ2-3; D not resolved. CDR1 is MNHEY, CDR2 SVGAGI, per germline. V lost 5 bases and J 6 bases, leaving 9 bases between the germline ends. The CDR3 spans 12 residues. The CDR3 spells CASSQGWDTQYF. The DNA of the CDR3 is TGTGCCAGCAGTCAAGGTTGGGATACGCAGTATTTT.

This chain uses TRBV16 with TRBJ1-1, with 8 bases lining up with TRBD1. The germline gives CDR1 KGHSY, CDR2 FQNENV. After removal of 4 bases from V and 0 bases from J, the junction contained 4 bases not matched to a gene. The CDR3 is 15 residues long. CDR3 in amino acids: CASSRLQGVNTEAFF. The CDR3 bases are TGTGCCAGCAGCCGCCTACAGGGGGTGAACACTGAAGCTTTCTTT.

This clonotype was counted ten times or more. This rearrangement joins TRBV12-3 or TRBV12-4 to TRBJ2-1, with D tentatively TRBD1 (7 bases). With 7 bases removed from V and 12 bases from J, the gap between germline ends came to 22 bases. This CDR3 spans 14 amino acids. The CDR3 protein is CASILGRQGGGQFF. The CDR3, as DNA: TGTGCCAGCATACTTGGGCGGCAGGGGGGTGGGCAGTTCTTC.

CDR3 DNA sequence: TGTGCCAGCAGCGTAGCCAGGGCGGATACGCAGTATTTT. Translated, it gives CASSVARADTQYF. This rearrangement joins TRBV9 to TRBJ2-3; D perhaps matches TRBD1 (5 bases). Trimming removed 0 bases at V and 6 bases at J, with 8 bases between. This CDR3 has 13 residues. From germline, CDR1 is SGDLS and CDR2 YYNGEE.

In its sample, this clonotype was seen a few times. The chain has TRBV20-1 and TRBJ2-7, with 8 bases matching TRBD1. CDR3 length equals 12 residues. V was pared by 6 bases and J by 5 bases, with 6 bases of the junction left unmatched. CDR1 is DFQATT, CDR2 SNEGSKA, per germline (reference sequence). CDR3 protein: CSALPDRDEQYF. The CDR3 DNA reads TGCAGTGCCCTCCCGGACAGGGACGAGCAGTACTTC.

This chain uses TRBV28 with TRBJ2-1; the D is unclear. CDR1 is MDHEN, CDR2 SYDVKM, per germline. V was cut by 1 base and J by 4 bases, with 8 bases left in between. There are 14 residues in the CDR3. CDR3 nucleotides: TGTGCCAGCAGTTTATCGCCCACTTACAATGAGCAGTTCTTC. It yields the protein CASSLSPTYNEQFF.

This clonotype was detected a few times. This sequence joins TRBV24-1 and TRBJ2-3; 7 bases agree with TRBD1. Germline V gives CDR1 KGHDR, CDR2 SFDVKD. Germline trimming cut 5 bases from V and 5 bases from J; bases unmatched to any gene: 6. The CDR3 loop spans 14 amino acids. CDR3 DNA sequence: TGTGCCACCAGTGGTCTTCGGGACAGAGATACGCAGTATTTT. It is translated as CATSGLRDRDTQYF.

The chain joins TRBV6-2 or TRBV6-3 to TRBJ2-5; TRBD2 matches 9 bases. The J segment lost 2 bases and the V segment lost 5 bases, leaving 9 bases of the junction unmatched. The CDR3 length is 16 residues. Germline CDR1 reads MNHEY; CDR2 reads SVGEGT. The CDR3 DNA is TGTGCCAGCAGTCATAGCGGGAGAGGAGTACAAGAGACCCAGTACTTC. This sequence encodes CASSHSGRGVQETQYF.

This clonotype was picked up a small number of times. The chain employs TRBV2 and TRBJ1-1, with a possible D match to TRBD1 (6 bases). Germline V gene sequence: CDR1 SNHLY, CDR2 FYNNEI. V lost 3 bases, J lost 8 bases, and 13 bases lay in between. CDR3 length: 13 amino acids. CDR3 in DNA: TGTGCCAGCAGTGAGCTTCTAGGGACAGAAGCTTTCTTT. Translating gives CASSELLGTEAFF.

V gene TRBV7-8 combines with J gene TRBJ2-5, with D uncertain. V shed 2 bases and J shed 2 bases, with 9 bases lying between them. The CDR3 totals 14 residues. From germline, CDR1 is SGHVS and CDR2 FQNEAQ. The CDR3 loop reads CASSLSHLQETQYF. The CDR3 DNA is TGTGCCAGCAGCTTAAGCCACCTTCAAGAGACCCAGTACTTC.

The chain couples TRBV7-9 to TRBJ2-7; 7 bases map to TRBD1. The CDR3 runs 15 residues. Germline V gene lookup returns CDR1 SEHNR and CDR2 FQNEAQ (reference sequence). The V and J ends lost 4 bases and 0 bases, in that order; junction bases with no gene match: 6. In nucleotides, the CDR3 is TGTGCCAGCAGCTCCTGGACAGGCTACTCCTACGAGCAGTACTTC. It codes for CASSSWTGYSYEQYF.

The rearrangement joins TRBV6-4 to TRBJ1-5; D gene uncertain. The germline CDR1 and CDR2 sequences are MRHNA and SNTAGT. The CDR3 is 15 residues long. The V gene lost 3 bases and the J gene lost 2 bases, with 11 bases spanning the gap. Here the CDR3 DNA reads TGTGCCAGCAGTGAGGGGAGATTGGGCAATCAGCCCCAGCATTTT. Amino acids: CASSEGRLGNQPQHF.

This clonotype was counted at least ten times. This chain links TRBV4-2 with TRBJ2-3; 8 bases agree with TRBD2. The V gene end was trimmed by 6 bases and the J gene end by 6 bases; junction bases not matched to a gene: 8. The V gene's germline CDR1 is LGHNA and CDR2 YNFKEQ. The CDR3 totals 14 residues. The CDR3 DNA reads as TGTGCCAGCAGTAGTAGCGGGGTTGGGGATACGCAGTATTTT. Its translation is CASSSSGVGDTQYF.

This clonotype has at least ten counts. In DNA form, the CDR3 reads TGTGCCAGCAAGACGGACATCGGCACAGATACGCAGTATTTT. It specifies CASKTDIGTDTQYF. This chain uses TRBV2 with TRBJ2-3, with TRBD1 as a possible D gene (5 bases). The CDR3 has 14 residues. Germline V gives CDR1 SNHLY, CDR2 FYNNEI. The V end was cut by 7 bases, the J end by 1 base, with 12 bases between.

The genes are TRBV5-1 and TRBJ2-7; D gene unclear. Trimming took 3 bases from V and 0 from J, leaving 10 bases between them. CDR1 and CDR2 (germline): SGHRS, YFSETQ. The CDR3 is made up of 14 amino acids. The CDR3 bases are TGCGCCAGCAGCTCCAGGCTCCTCTCCTACGAGCAGTACTTC. It encodes CASSSRLLSYEQYF.

This clonotype was counted many times. The gene calls are TRBV6-5 and TRBJ2-7, with unresolved D. In germline, CDR1 is MNHEY, CDR2 SVGAGI. This CDR3 has 13 residues. The germline V and J ends were trimmed by 3 bases and 0 bases, with 6 bases remaining between them. CDR3 loop: CASSYTSSYEQYF. CDR3 coding DNA: TGTGCCAGCAGTTATACAAGCTCCTACGAGCAGTACTTC.

This clonotype was counted between two and nine times. The rearrangement links TRBV28 to TRBJ2-3, with 9 nucleotides matching TRBD1. Germline trimming cut 7 bases from V and 0 bases from J; bases unmatched to any gene: 5. The germline gives CDR1 MDHEN, CDR2 SYDVKM. The CDR3 runs to 15 residues. The CDR3 region has the DNA TGTGCCAGCAAAACAGGGGGCGCCAGCACAGATACGCAGTATTTT. Translation gives CASKTGGASTDTQYF.

About this clonotype: A junction boundary mismatches the germline segment, possibly from a read error. This sequence joins TRBV28 and TRBJ1-1, with D perhaps matching TRBD1 (5 bases). Germline CDR1 reads MDHEN; CDR2 reads SYDVKM. The CDR3 covers 13 residues. CDR3 sequence reads: CASTLSVRGETRF. CDR3 bases: TGTGCCAGCACCCTGAGTGTGAGAGGGGAAACTAGATTT.

The rearrangement uses TRBV20-1 and TRBJ2-7; TRBD2 matches at 8 bases. V dropped 3 bases and J dropped 4; count of bases not matched to a gene: 5. Germline V lookup: CDR1 DFQATT, CDR2 SNEGSKA (reference sequence). The CDR3 is 13 residues long. This CDR3 reads CSARQAGVYEQYF. Written as DNA, the CDR3 is TGCAGTGCTAGGCAAGCGGGAGTTTACGAGCAGTACTTC.

The chain carries TRBV4-3 and TRBJ2-3; TRBD2 matches at 7 bases. There are 17 residues in the CDR3. Germline V CDR1 and CDR2: LGHNA, YSLEER. V dropped 4 bases and J dropped 2; count of bases not matched to a gene: 12. The CDR3 bases are TGCGCCAGCAGCCCACGGCCCTCTAGCGGAACCACAGATACGCAGTATTTT. It specifies CASSPRPSSGTTDTQYF.

Ten or more counts support this clonotype. The V and J genes are TRBV29-1 and TRBJ2-1; possible D gene TRBD2, 6 bases. This CDR3 comprises 13 residues. Germline CDR1 SQVTM, CDR2 ANQGSEA. V was clipped by 6 bases and J by 7 bases, with 16 bases between them. CDR3 region: CSVSGGGMNEQFF. Written as DNA, the CDR3 is TGCAGCGTCTCCGGGGGTGGGATGAATGAGCAGTTCTTC.

The rearrangement links TRBV12-3 or TRBV12-4 to TRBJ2-7; D is unresolved. The CDR3 length is 13 residues. The V end was cut by 2 bases, the J end by 7 bases, with 12 bases between. CDR3 residues: CASSLHASPEQYF. The CDR3 DNA is TGTGCCAGCAGTTTACACGCCTCGCCTGAGCAGTACTTC.

A few counts support this clonotype. V and J are TRBV12-5 and TRBJ2-1, with a possible D match to TRBD2 (5 bases). The CDR3 is made up of 16 amino acids. The V and J ends lost 0 bases and 4 bases respectively, with 13 bases between them. Germline values: CDR1 LGHNT, CDR2 FRNRAP. This CDR3 reads CASGLVLGRGYNEQFF. The CDR3 DNA is TGTGCTAGTGGTTTGGTACTTGGTCGGGGTTACAATGAGCAGTTCTTC.

V is TRBV19 and J is TRBJ2-3; D possibly matches TRBD1 or TRBD2 (5 bases each). Between the trimmed V and J ends, which lost 7 bases and 5 bases, there was a span of 7 bases. This CDR3 has 11 amino acids. Germline V CDR1 and CDR2: LNHDA, SQIVND (reference sequence). This CDR3 is CASTGRDTQYF. CDR3 bases: TGTGCCAGTACGGGGCGAGATACGCAGTATTTT.